A selection of T cell receptor beta chains follows, all from one sample in a study of shared clonotypes between healthy human individuals. TCRdb keeps only in-frame clones here, not all; method: immunoSEQ multiplex PCR. The sample records around 1,900,000 clones, around 93% being singletons. Sequencing was performed on naive CD8+ T cells from PBMCs. The receptors originated from a man aged 18-30 years in good health. Some clones in this sample may be carry-over from other donors' samples. Both conserved end residues are part of each CDR3. Each record gives: V gene, clone size, D gene, J gene, CDR3 protein, CDR3 DNA. The D gene is left open where the match is weak. Only some rows state a clone size, as once, few, many or a class for expanded clones.

TRBV2	-	TRBD1	TRBJ2-5	CASSRTPGQEETQYF	TGTGCCAGCAGTCGCACTCCGGGACAGGAAGAGACCCAGTACTTC
TRBV13	-	-	TRBJ1-1	CASSLEGGTEAFF	TGTGCCAGCAGCTTAGAGGGGGGCACTGAAGCTTTCTTT
TRBV21-1	-	-	TRBJ2-7	CASSATSGRDPRNYEQYF	TGTGCCAGCAGCGCAACTAGCGGGAGGGACCCGAGAAACTACGAGCAGTACTTC
TRBV9	-	-	TRBJ1-1	CASSPWGAEAFF	TGTGCCAGCAGCCCTTGGGGCGCTGAAGCTTTCTTT
TRBV5-1	-	TRBD1	TRBJ2-7	CASSWRGQGVDEQYF	TGCGCCAGCAGCTGGAGGGGACAGGGGGTAGATGAGCAGTACTTC
TRBV19	-	-	TRBJ2-3	CASSKGVPGDTQYF	TGTGCCAGTAGTAAAGGGGTCCCTGGAGATACGCAGTATTTT
TRBV9	-	TRBD1	TRBJ1-1	CASSQGQGASEAFF	TGTGCCAGCAGCCAAGGACAGGGGGCCAGTGAAGCTTTCTTT
TRBV29-1	-	TRBD2	TRBJ2-2	CSVGLAGETGELFF	TGCAGCGTCGGACTAGCGGGAGAGACCGGGGAGCTGTTTTTT
TRBV4-1	-	TRBD2	TRBJ2-7	CASSTTTPSGRVYEQYF	TGCGCCAGCAGCACTACGACCCCCAGCGGGAGGGTCTACGAGCAGTACTTC
TRBV28	-	TRBD2	TRBJ2-7	CASSSLAGEVYEQYF	TGTGCCAGCAGTTCGTTGGCGGGAGAAGTATACGAGCAGTACTTC
TRBV4-3	once	TRBD2	TRBJ2-3	CASSLLTPPSGSPTDTQYF	TGCGCCAGCAGCCTACTCACTCCCCCTAGCGGGAGCCCCACAGATACGCAGTATTTT
TRBV19	-	-	TRBJ1-5	CASSYPENQGVGNQPQHF	TGTGCCAGTAGCTACCCCGAAAATCAGGGCGTTGGCAATCAGCCCCAGCATTTT
TRBV10-3	-	TRBD1	TRBJ2-7	CAISEWTGAYEQYF	TGTGCCATCAGTGAGTGGACAGGGGCCTACGAGCAGTACTTC
TRBV5-6	-	-	TRBJ2-4	CASSLNGPWDTKNIQYF	TGTGCCAGCAGCTTGAACGGGCCATGGGATACCAAAAACATTCAGTACTTC
TRBV7-8	-	TRBD2	TRBJ2-7	CASSSREGGTYEQYF	TGTGCCAGCAGCTCACGGGAGGGCGGAACCTACGAGCAGTACTTC
TRBV11-1	-	TRBD1	TRBJ2-3	CASSSDRGLGNF	TGTGCCAGCAGCTCCGACAGGGGCCTTGGAAATTTT
TRBV4-1	once	-	TRBJ1-2	CASSGGLWVTNYGYTF	TGCGCCAGCTCGGGCGGACTCTGGGTAACTAACTATGGCTACACCTTC
TRBV28	-	-	TRBJ1-2	CASSSERLSWGNYGYTF	TGTGCCAGCAGTTCCGAAAGACTGTCATGGGGTAACTATGGCTACACCTTC
TRBV6-5	-	-	TRBJ2-5	CASSYSTRETQYF	TGTGCCAGCAGTTACTCGACCCGGGAGACCCAGTACTTC
TRBV7-9	-	-	TRBJ2-7	CASSLSSTARTYEQYF	TGTGCCAGCAGCTTATCATCGACAGCCCGGACCTACGAGCAGTACTTC
TRBV6-1	-	-	TRBJ2-7	CASSEAWGWYEQYF	TGTGCCAGCAGTGAAGCCTGGGGTTGGTACGAGCAGTACTTC
TRBV5-4	-	TRBD2	TRBJ2-1	CASSEGTTNEQFF	TGTGCCAGCAGCGAGGGGACTACCAATGAGCAGTTCTTC
TRBV10-3	once	TRBD2	TRBJ2-5	CAISERREGGRGETQYF	TGTGCCATCAGTGAACGGCGGGAAGGCGGGAGAGGCGAGACCCAGTACTTC
TRBV28	-	-	TRBJ2-1	CASSKLRRARPYNEQFF	TGTGCCAGCAGCAAATTACGAAGGGCCCGGCCCTACAATGAGCAGTTCTTC
TRBV11-2	-	TRBD2	TRBJ2-3	CASSLGGRAPDTQYF	TGTGCCAGCAGCTTAGGAGGGAGGGCCCCCGATACGCAGTATTTT
TRBV28	once	-	TRBJ2-3	CASSQAGGSTDTQYF	TGTGCCAGCAGCCAGGCGGGCGGATCCACAGATACGCAGTATTTT
TRBV19	-	TRBD1	TRBJ1-2	CASGHRDREVNNYGYTF	TGTGCCAGTGGCCACCGGGACAGGGAAGTAAATAACTATGGCTACACCTTC
TRBV7-2	few	TRBD2	TRBJ2-2	CASSLARPSGRNLELFF	TGTGCCAGCAGCTTAGCGAGGCCTAGCGGGAGGAACCTTGAGCTGTTTTTT
TRBV4-1	-	-	TRBJ1-5	CASSPRDGSNQPQHF	TGCGCCAGCAGCCCGCGGGACGGTAGCAATCAGCCCCAGCATTTT
TRBV7-9	-	TRBD2	TRBJ2-7	CASSLDSGRATNEQYF	TGTGCCAGCAGCTTAGATAGCGGGAGGGCGACGAACGAGCAGTACTTC
TRBV7-2	-	TRBD1	TRBJ2-5	CASSFDRGPETQYF	TGTGCCAGCAGCTTCGACAGGGGGCCGGAGACCCAGTACTTC
TRBV28	-	TRBD1	TRBJ2-7	CASRSTGGSSYEQYF	TGTGCCAGCAGGAGTACAGGGGGAAGCTCCTACGAGCAGTACTTC
TRBV2	-	-	TRBJ2-7	CASTPGEVALYEQYF	TGTGCCAGCACCCCAGGGGAGGTAGCGCTCTACGAGCAGTACTTC
TRBV7-8	-	-	TRBJ2-4	CASSWRGQSKLAKNIQYF	TGTGCCAGCAGCTGGCGGGGGCAGTCGAAATTAGCCAAAAACATTCAGTACTTC
TRBV5-6	once	-	TRBJ1-1	CASSSGLTEAFF	TGTGCCAGCAGCTCCGGACTCACAGAAGCTTTCTTT
TRBV7-9	-	-	TRBJ2-7	CASSSFSLGEQYF	TGTGCCAGCAGCTCATTTTCCCTAGGCGAGCAGTACTTC
TRBV19	-	-	TRBJ2-5	CASSIGAADPIRETQYF	TGTGCCAGTAGTATCGGGGCGGCGGACCCGATTCGTGAGACCCAGTACTTC
TRBV10-2	-	-	TRBJ2-7	CAIGEQYF	TGCGCCATAGGAGAGCAGTACTTC
TRBV6-5	-	TRBD1	TRBJ1-1	CASSSGTGVTEAFF	TGTGCCAGCAGTTCCGGGACAGGGGTCACTGAAGCTTTCTTT
TRBV4-3	-	TRBD2	TRBJ2-7	CASSPSGASPYEQYF	TGCGCCAGCAGCCCGAGCGGGGCTAGCCCCTACGAGCAGTACTTC
TRBV6-5	-	TRBD1	TRBJ1-1	CASSTRTGGSEAFF	TGTGCCAGCAGTACTCGGACAGGGGGCAGTGAAGCTTTCTTT
TRBV28	-	-	TRBJ1-5	CASSLWGTDQPQHF	TGTGCCAGCAGTTTATGGGGGACGGATCAGCCCCAGCATTTT
TRBV6-5	few	TRBD2	TRBJ2-1	CASSYPSGNEQFF	TGTGCCAGCAGTTACCCTAGCGGCAATGAGCAGTTCTTC
TRBV7-9	-	TRBD2	TRBJ2-7	CASSFDTSASSYEQYF	TGTGCCAGCAGCTTTGACACTAGCGCAAGCTCCTACGAGCAGTACTTC
TRBV27	-	TRBD2	TRBJ2-1	CASSPLTSGGRNEQFF	TGTGCCAGCAGTCCCCTGACTAGCGGGGGCCGAAATGAGCAGTTCTTC
TRBV7-8	-	TRBD2	TRBJ2-1	CASSTGLAGNIDEQFF	TGTGCCAGCAGCACCGGACTAGCGGGAAACATCGATGAGCAGTTCTTC
TRBV4-3	-	TRBD2	TRBJ2-3	CASSQYLAGELTDTQYF	TGCGCCAGCAGCCAATACCTAGCGGGAGAATTAACAGATACGCAGTATTTT
TRBV19	-	-	TRBJ2-2	CASSRHRGDNTGELFF	TGTGCCAGTAGTAGGCACAGAGGAGATAACACCGGGGAGCTGTTTTTT
TRBV9	-	TRBD2	TRBJ2-5	CASSVTSGRPPETQYF	TGTGCCAGCAGCGTTACTAGCGGGAGGCCCCCGGAGACCCAGTACTTC
TRBV13	-	-	TRBJ2-3	CASSHGLMGETDTQYF	TGTGCCAGCAGCCACGGTTTGATGGGGGAGACAGATACGCAGTATTTT